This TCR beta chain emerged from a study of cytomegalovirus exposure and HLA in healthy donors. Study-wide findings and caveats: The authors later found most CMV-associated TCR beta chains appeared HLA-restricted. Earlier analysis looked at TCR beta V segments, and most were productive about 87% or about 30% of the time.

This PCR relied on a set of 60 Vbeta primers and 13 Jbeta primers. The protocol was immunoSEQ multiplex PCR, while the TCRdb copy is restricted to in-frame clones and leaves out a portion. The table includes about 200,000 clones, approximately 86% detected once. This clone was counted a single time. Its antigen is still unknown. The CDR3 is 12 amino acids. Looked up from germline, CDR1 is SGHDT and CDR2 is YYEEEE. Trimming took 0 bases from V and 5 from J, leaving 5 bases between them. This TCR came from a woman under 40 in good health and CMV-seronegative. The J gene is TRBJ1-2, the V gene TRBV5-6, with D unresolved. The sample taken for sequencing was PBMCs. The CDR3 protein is CASSLAPYGYTF. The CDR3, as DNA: TGTGCCAGCAGCTTGGCCCCTTATGGCTACACCTTC.